The sequence of this TCR beta chain was determined in a study of regulatory T cells in long-lasting Graves disease. Study results and caveats: With persistent disease, TRBV28, TRBJ1-2 and TRBJ2-5 were the favored segments.

This clonotype was observed at least ten times. No antigen is known for it. This sample's time point: persistent/refractory GD, antithyroid drugs over 5 years with positive TRAb. Making the TCR library involved RNA that had been extracted from PBMCs. Between the trimmed V and J ends, which lost 1 base and 3 bases, there was a span of 10 bases. The germline V gene encodes CDR1 SGHAT and CDR2 FQNNGV. The length of the CDR3 is 14 residues. Building the TCR beta libraries relied on iRepertoire HTBI primers, and CDR3 regions underwent Arm-PCR. Per the original data handling: From all samples, identification returned some 13 TRBJ and around 62 TRBV segments. TCRdb passed the multiplex PCR reads through MiXCR, listing each CDR3 protein once. These V and J calls rely on TCRdb rather than the paper's analysis. The data show 600,000 to 850,000 distinct CDR3 sequences, with 30% seen just once and around 40% held by the top ten.

This material consisted of peripheral blood mononuclear cells (PBMCs), taken when the disease was refractory, from a patient treated with antithyroid drugs. The V and J genes are TRBV11-2 and TRBJ2-7, with D perhaps assigned TRBD1 or TRBD2 (5 bases each). This sequence was found in a female donor with Graves disease. The CDR3 DNA follows: TGTGCCAGCAGCTTAGTCTCAGGGAGCTACGAGCAGTACTTC. Its translation: CASSLVSGSYEQYF.